This T cell receptor beta chain was sequenced for a study of CD8 T cells in Susac syndrome. The CDR3 is 13 residues long. CDR1 is LGHDT and CDR2 is YNNKEL in the germline V gene (reference sequence). V gave up 5 bases and J gave up 6 bases, with 14 bases separating them. It was with random hexamers that roughly 0.45 to 1 ug RNA was reverse transcribed. In TCRdb, the immunoSEQ multiplex PCR reads were re-called with MiXCR into one record per CDR3 protein. This sample carries approximately 120,000 distinct CDR3 sequences, 80% to 95% of them seen once, and the ten largest clones take around 0.12%. Specimen: CD8+ T cells from PBMCs. The receptor's source is a human donor in good health. The chain couples TRBV3-1 to TRBJ2-7; D is possibly TRBD1 (6 bases). CDR3 protein: CASSYNRDREQYF. Written as DNA, the CDR3 is TGTGCCAGCAGCTACAACAGGGATCGCGAGCAGTACTTC.